This TCR beta chain emerged from a study of shared clonotypes between healthy human individuals. Background on the study: Each donor contributed plates that comprised three CD4 naive, three CD4 memory, two CD8 naive and one CD8 memory.

Points on this clone: What it binds is not known.

The assay was immunoSEQ multiplex PCR, and TCRdb's table has in-frame clones only and misses some. The table records some 1,900,000 clones, 85% to 95% of them present only once. CD45RO-negative, CCR7-selected cells formed the naive CD8 fraction, which excluded terminally differentiated effector memory CD45RA+ cells. Study results and caveats: Clonotype sharing among the donors was expected to vary with sequencing depth.

Sequences were obtained from naive CD8+ T cells sorted from blood. The sequence came from a man aged 18 to 30 in good health.

The CDR3 region is CASSLSGQQETQYF. DNA for the CDR3: TGTGCCAGCAGTTTATCGGGTCAGCAAGAGACCCAGTACTTC. This chain connects TRBV28 to TRBJ2-5; D is undetermined. The CDR3 contains 14 residues. V was pared by 1 base and J by 2 bases, with 8 bases between. Per the germline V gene, CDR1 is MDHEN and CDR2 is SYDVKM. Full variable domain (outside the CDR3, taken from reference TRBV28 and TRBJ2-5): DVKVTQSSRYLVKRTGEKVFLECVQDMDHENMFWYRQDPGLGLRLIYFSYDVKMKEKGDIPEGYSVSREKKERFSLILESASTNQTSMYLCASSLSGQQETQYFGPGTRLLVL.